This TCR beta chain was captured by sequencing in a study of shared clonotypes between healthy human individuals. About the research overall: The study used three CD4 naive, three CD4 memory, two CD8 naive and one CD8 memory plate per donor. Study-wide results and caveats: Clonotypes which were not shared had lower generation probabilities than clonotypes that all four donors shared.

The material for each subset, its genomic DNA, was split evenly across several immunoSEQ plates. Using immunoSEQ multiplex PCR, the repertoire was profiled, and TCRdb retains in-frame clones only, with some absent. The sample lists more than 1,200,000 clones; about 98.5% were seen once. As to this clone: The antigen is not known.

The germline V and J ends were trimmed by 3 bases and 3 bases, with 11 bases remaining between them. Germline V gene lookup returns CDR1 SGHAT and CDR2 FQNNGV. The CDR3 loop spans 15 amino acids. The V call is TRBV11-2, the J call TRBJ1-4; TRBD1 is a possible D gene (6 bases). The specimen was naive CD4+ T cells sorted from blood. Subset reported: CD45RA+ positively selected. The receptor was derived from a man between 25 and 39 years old in good health. The CDR3 DNA sequence: TGTGCCAGCAGCTTCACAGGGTCCCCTAATGAAAAACTGTTTTTT. This codes for CASSFTGSPNEKLFF.